This entry lists 32 T cell receptor beta chains sequenced from one sample in a study of graft-versus-host responses after intestinal transplantation. Sequencing was performed with immunoSEQ multiplex PCR; in TCRdb, only in-frame clones are kept and a portion is missing. The sample has fewer than 20,000 clones; 95% are singletons. Specimen: PBMCs, collected 23 days after intestinal transplant. Receptors originate from a human patient who received an intestinal transplant, so some T cells may come from the graft donor.

This sequence joins TRBV10-2 and TRBJ2-1, with 7 bases that match TRBD2. Trimming at V came to 3 bases and at J to 7 bases, leaving 9 bases not matched to a gene. The CDR3 contains 15 residues. In germline, CDR1 is WSHSY, CDR2 SAAADI. The CDR3 region is CASSEGPGRSNEQFF. CDR3 in DNA: TGCGCCAGCAGTGAAGGCCCCGGGAGGAGTAATGAGCAGTTCTTC.

The V call is TRBV7-6, the J call TRBJ2-1; D uncertain. Germline V CDR1 and CDR2: SGHVS, FNYEAQ. V was cut by 1 base and J by 4 bases, with 8 bases left in between. The CDR3 is 14 residues long. The CDR3 spells CASSLGQAYNEQFF. The CDR3 nucleotides read TGTGCCAGCAGCTTAGGTCAGGCGTACAATGAGCAGTTCTTC.

This chain connects TRBV10-3 to TRBJ2-5; 7 bases line up with TRBD2. After removal of 2 bases from V and 4 bases from J, the junction contained 4 bases not matched to a gene. Germline CDR1 reads ENHRY; CDR2 reads SYGVKD. The CDR3 has 14 amino acids. CDR3 DNA sequence: TGTGCCATCAGTGAGGTACCGGGAGGAGAGACCCAGTACTTC. Amino acid sequence: CAISEVPGGETQYF.

V and J are TRBV4-2 and TRBJ1-4, with a weak D call TRBD1 (5 bases). CDR3 size: 15 residues. V lost 4 bases and J 0 bases, leaving 9 bases between the germline ends. Germline-derived CDR1 and CDR2 are LGHNA and YNFKEQ. In DNA form, the CDR3 reads TGTGCCAGCAGCCCCAGGGTTGCAACTAATGAAAAACTGTTTTTT. It translates to CASSPRVATNEKLFF.

The rearrangement uses TRBV7-9 and TRBJ1-1; D is unclear. The CDR3 has 13 amino acids. Germline lookup yields CDR1 SEHNR and CDR2 FQNEAQ (reference sequence). V was pared by 0 bases and J by 6 bases, with 8 bases between. Here the CDR3 reads CASSLAGIAEAFF. For the CDR3, the DNA is TGTGCCAGCAGCTTAGCCGGGATCGCTGAAGCTTTCTTT.

This chain connects TRBV10-3 to TRBJ2-5, with 9 bases aligning to TRBD2. There are 15 residues in the CDR3. The germline V gene has CDR1 ENHRY and CDR2 SYGVKD. The trim removed 5 bases at V and 4 bases at J, leaving 8 bases unmatched. CDR3 region: CAISPGLARLETQYF. The CDR3 nucleotides read TGTGCCATCAGTCCGGGACTAGCCAGGTTAGAGACCCAGTACTTC.

As to this clone: Germline and junction disagree at one end, which may indicate a read error. The chain couples TRBV13 to TRBJ2-1; D is unresolved. The germline V gene has CDR1 PRHDT and CDR2 FYEKMQ (reference sequence). This CDR3 comprises 15 residues. The CDR3 is CASSLGRRYLGEQFF. CDR3 bases: TGTGCCAGCAGCCTAGGACGTCGGTACCTGGGTGAGCAGTTCTTC. Drawing the rest from reference TRBV13 and TRBJ2-1, the complete variable domain is AAGVIQSPRHLIKEKRETATLKCYPIPRHDTVYWYQQGPGQDPQFLISFYEKMQSDKGSIPDRFSAQQFSDYHSELNMSSLELGDSALYFCASSLGRRYLGEQFFGPGTRLTVL.

The J gene is TRBJ2-5, the V gene TRBV19; D uncertain. Germline CDR1 is LNHDA and CDR2 is SQIVND (reference sequence). The CDR3 runs to 14 residues. The V and J ends lost 3 bases and 5 bases respectively, with 13 bases between them. The CDR3 bases are TGTGCCAGTAGTATGCCCCCGTATTCGGAGACCCAGTACTTC. This encodes CASSMPPYSETQYF.

This clone was seen once. V is TRBV27 and J is TRBJ2-1; D is unclear. CDR1 and CDR2 from the germline V gene are MNHEY and SMNVEV (reference sequence). V shed 2 bases and J shed 0 bases, with 11 bases lying between them. The CDR3 is made up of 16 amino acids. This chain's CDR3 is CASSLKLPSSYNEQFF. The CDR3 nucleotides read TGTGCCAGCAGTTTAAAGTTACCGAGCTCCTACAATGAGCAGTTCTTC.

As regards this clone: Other DNA sequences in this specimen translate into the identical CDR3. The chain combines TRBV5-1 with TRBJ2-3; D remains ambiguous. The germline V gene encodes CDR1 SGHRS and CDR2 YFSETQ. The CDR3 loop spans 18 amino acids. Deletions cut 4 bases from V and 1 base from J, with 22 bases between. The CDR3 region has the DNA TGCGCCAGCAGCCCCTTGGAACCTACTCATGGCGGCACAGATACGCAGTATTTT. As protein: CASSPLEPTHGGTDTQYF.

The gene calls are TRBV5-6 and TRBJ2-1; no reliable D call. Germline values: CDR1 SGHDT, CDR2 YYEEEE. V gave up 2 bases and J gave up 5 bases, with 2 bases separating them. CDR3 length: 11 residues. The CDR3 is CASSFDNEQFF. CDR3 DNA: TGTGCCAGCAGCTTCGACAATGAGCAGTTCTTC.

V gene TRBV6-6 combines with J gene TRBJ2-3; maybe TRBD2 (6 bases). V was trimmed by 2 bases and J by 0 bases, leaving 9 bases between them. Germline V CDR1 and CDR2: MNHNY, SVGAGI (reference sequence). CDR3 length: 15 amino acids. CDR3 nucleotides: TGTGCCAGCAGTTACCCGAGCGGGAGCACAGATACGCAGTATTTT. Amino acid sequence: CASSYPSGSTDTQYF.

The V gene is TRBV11-2, the J gene TRBJ2-1; TRBD1 might be the D (5 bases). Germline loops: CDR1 SGHAT, CDR2 FQNNGV. V gave up 10 bases and J gave up 4 bases, with 20 bases separating them. CDR3 length: 15 residues. In nucleotides, the CDR3 is TGTGCCACCTCCCAGGGTCTGATTTTGTACAATGAGCAGTTCTTC. Its protein product is CATSQGLILYNEQFF.

The V and J genes are TRBV6-5 and TRBJ2-2, with no clear D. V was trimmed by 2 bases and J by 5 bases, leaving 3 bases between them. Germline-derived CDR1 and CDR2 are MNHEY and SVGAGI. The length of the CDR3 is 12 residues. CDR3: CASSYATGELFF. CDR3 nucleotide sequence: TGTGCCAGCAGTTACGCAACCGGGGAGCTGTTTTTT.

The rearrangement joins TRBV28 to TRBJ1-5; no clear D. V lost 6 bases, J lost 0 bases, and 15 bases lay in between. The length of the CDR3 is 16 residues. In germline, CDR1 is MDHEN, CDR2 SYDVKM. CDR3 residues: CASRFKQIYSNQPQHF. CDR3 nucleotides: TGTGCCAGCAGATTCAAACAGATATATAGCAATCAGCCCCAGCATTTT.

V usage is TRBV6-1 and J usage is TRBJ1-2, with TRBD1 as a possible D gene (5 bases). In germline, CDR1 is MNHNS, CDR2 SASEGT. Trimming cost V 9 bases and J 2 bases, with 10 bases left between them. The CDR3 loop spans 12 amino acids. The CDR3 region has the DNA TGTGCCAGTGGGTGGGACAACTATGGCTACACCTTC. Amino acids: CASGWDNYGYTF.

This clone was counted once. The rearrangement uses TRBV27 and TRBJ1-1; possible D gene TRBD1, 6 bases. Per the germline V gene, CDR1 is MNHEY and CDR2 is SMNVEV (reference sequence). The length of the CDR3 is 13 residues. V was clipped by 5 bases and J by 4 bases, with 11 bases between them. CDR3 sequence: CASSPGHVTEAFF. The CDR3 DNA follows: TGTGCCAGCAGTCCGGGACACGTCACTGAAGCTTTCTTT.

The chain carries TRBV4-1 and TRBJ1-1; perhaps TRBD1 as D (5 bases). The CDR3 contains 13 residues. The V end lost 1 base, the J end lost 3 bases, and 6 bases lay between the germline ends. Looked up from germline, CDR1 is MGHRA and CDR2 is YSYEKL. The CDR3 loop is CASSQGRDTEAFF. CDR3 nucleotide sequence: TGCGCCAGCAGCCAAGGCAGGGACACTGAAGCTTTCTTT.

This CDR3 is CAWSVRSGRRYEQYF. The DNA for the CDR3 is TGTGCCTGGAGTGTACGAAGCGGGAGAAGGTACGAGCAGTACTTC. The rearrangement uses TRBV30 and TRBJ2-7; 8 positions agree with TRBD2. This CDR3 contains 15 residues. The V segment lost 0 bases and the J segment 4 bases; nucleotides outside the gene matches: 8. Germline lookup yields CDR1 GTSNPN and CDR2 SVGIG (reference sequence).

The chain uses TRBV27 and TRBJ2-1; D possibly corresponds to TRBD1 (5 bases). CDR1 is MNHEY and CDR2 is SMNVEV in the germline V gene (reference sequence). The CDR3 runs to 17 residues. V was pared by 7 bases and J by 0 bases, with 19 bases between. CDR3 loop: CASTSEGVLSSYNEQFF. The CDR3 DNA is TGTGCCAGCACCTCAGAAGGGGTGTTAAGCTCCTACAATGAGCAGTTCTTC.

This clone has just one count. The chain carries TRBV23-1 and TRBJ1-2; 7 bases align to TRBD1. TRBV23-1 counts as an open reading frame of uncertain function. The CDR3 runs 17 residues. With V trimmed by 1 base and J by 8 bases, 16 bases remained unmatched. CDR3 sequence reads: CASSQYPSFIGGRGYTF. CDR3 coding DNA: TGCGCCAGCAGTCAATACCCCTCCTTTATAGGGGGCCGGGGCTACACCTTC.

The chain joins TRBV7-9 to TRBJ2-5, with D perhaps matching TRBD1 (6 bases). Trimming removed 6 bases from V and 3 bases from J, with 11 bases in between. Germline V lookup: CDR1 SEHNR, CDR2 FQNEAQ (reference sequence). This CDR3 is 13 amino acids long. CDR3 loop: CASSSSGEETQYF. Written as DNA, the CDR3 is TGTGCCAGCAGTTCCTCAGGGGAAGAGACCCAGTACTTC.

Concerning this clone: At one end the junction does not follow the germline gene, possibly because of a read error. The same CDR3 can be traced to other DNA sequences in this sample. The CDR3: CASSVGDLSPLHF. The CDR3 nucleotides are TGTGCCAGCAGCGTAGGGGACCTTTCACCTCTCCACTTT. The gene calls are TRBV9 and TRBJ1-6; D might be TRBD1 (5 bases). The CDR3 consists of 13 residues. CDR1 is SGDLS and CDR2 is YYNGEE in the germline V gene.

The chain uses TRBV5-1 and TRBJ2-1, with 8 bases identical to TRBD1. The ends lost 0 bases at V and 8 bases at J; junction bases unmatched: 7. The CDR3 is made up of 15 amino acids. The germline gives CDR1 SGHRS, CDR2 YFSETQ. Written as DNA, the CDR3 is TGCGCCAGCAGCTTGGCAGGGGGCGCGGACGATGAGCAGTTCTTC. It encodes CASSLAGGADDEQFF.

The gene calls are TRBV2 and TRBJ2-7, with 8 positions matching TRBD2. CDR1 SNHLY and CDR2 FYNNEI come from the germline V gene. The trim removed 8 bases at V and 6 bases at J, leaving 9 bases unmatched. The CDR3 is made up of 13 amino acids. The CDR3 reads CASYRTSSGEQYF. Written as DNA, the CDR3 is TGTGCCAGCTACAGGACTAGCTCGGGCGAGCAGTACTTC.

This chain joins TRBV4-1 and TRBJ2-2; D call uncertain. This CDR3 has 13 amino acids. Germline CDR1 and CDR2: MGHRA and YSYEKL. Trimming cost V 3 bases and J 2 bases, with 4 bases left between them. CDR3 nucleotide sequence: TGCGCCAGCAGCCAGGGAAACACCGGGGAGCTGTTTTTT. This codes for CASSQGNTGELFF.

The chain has TRBV9 and TRBJ2-3; 9 bases are a match to TRBD1. The V gene end was trimmed by 0 bases and the J gene end by 5 bases; junction bases not matched to a gene: 10. CDR3 length: 17 amino acids. The germline gives CDR1 SGDLS, CDR2 YYNGEE. CDR3 protein: CASSVVSGTGTGDTQYF. In nucleotides, the CDR3 is TGTGCCAGCAGCGTAGTTTCCGGGACAGGGACGGGAGATACGCAGTATTTT.

The chain uses TRBV11-2 and TRBJ2-2, with TRBD2 as a possible D gene (5 bases). With 4 bases removed from V and 1 base from J, the gap between germline ends came to 10 bases. Germline V lookup: CDR1 SGHAT, CDR2 FQNNGV. The CDR3 spans 15 residues. The CDR3 sequence is CASSYMGVNTGELFF. The DNA for the CDR3 is TGTGCCAGCAGCTACATGGGAGTGAACACCGGGGAGCTGTTTTTT.

V and J are TRBV29-1 and TRBJ2-1; 11 bases agree with TRBD2. With 7 bases clipped from V and 2 bases from J, the junction kept 4 bases outside the gene matches. There are 14 residues in the CDR3. Germline CDR1 and CDR2: SQVTM and ANQGSEA. The CDR3 DNA follows: TGCAGCGCGATAGCGGGAGGGCCCTACAATGAGCAGTTCTTC. Its protein is CSAIAGGPYNEQFF.

The V and J genes are TRBV15 and TRBJ1-5, with unresolved D. V was shortened by 5 bases and J by 6 bases, with 11 bases between the two germline ends. This CDR3 is built from 13 residues. Germline-derived CDR1 and CDR2 are LNHNV and YYDKDF (reference sequence). The CDR3 DNA follows: TGTGCCACCAGCCCCGAGGACGGTCAGCCCCAGCATTTT. It translates to CATSPEDGQPQHF. The variable domain in full, with the rest retrieved from reference TRBV15 and TRBJ1-5, is DAMVIQNPRYQVTQFGKPVTLSCSQTLNHNVMYWYQQKSSQAPKLLFHYYDKDFNNEADTPDNFQSRRPNTSFCFLDIRSPGLGDTAMYLCATSPEDGQPQHFGDGTRLSIL.

The chain recombines TRBV5-1 with TRBJ1-2; a weak D match, TRBD1 (6 bases). Trimming pared 4 bases from V and 2 bases from J, leaving 15 bases between. Germline CDR1 reads SGHRS; CDR2 reads YFSETQ. The CDR3 length is 15 residues. CDR3 sequence (DNA): TGCGCCAGCAGCCCTACAGGGAATTGGAACTATGGCTACACCTTC. Translation: CASSPTGNWNYGYTF.

The chain employs TRBV7-9 and TRBJ2-1, with D maybe TRBD2 (7 bases). CDR1 SEHNR and CDR2 FQNEAQ come from the germline V gene (reference sequence). CDR3 length: 12 amino acids. Trimming cost V 10 bases and J 6 bases, with 13 bases left between them. The CDR3 is CATEGGANEQFF. DNA of the CDR3: TGTGCCACCGAGGGGGGGGCCAATGAGCAGTTCTTC.